Shown below are 11 T cell receptor beta chains from a single sample sequenced in a study of PD-1 blockade in mismatch repair-deficient tumors. The assay was immunoSEQ multiplex PCR, and TCRdb's table has in-frame clones only and misses some. The sample yields more than 30,000 clones, 80% to 90% seen once. Source: peripheral blood, taken about 80 weeks after starting pembrolizumab. These receptors were collected from an adult with mismatch repair-deficient cancer.

This clone was found a few times. This rearrangement joins TRBV25-1 to TRBJ1-2, with no clear D. Deletions cut 6 bases from V and 4 bases from J, with 9 bases between. The germline V gene has CDR1 MGHDK and CDR2 SYGVNS. This CDR3 spans 12 amino acids. The CDR3 sequence is CASRGSAYGYTF. The CDR3, as DNA: TGTGCCAGCAGAGGCTCCGCCTATGGCTACACCTTC.

The rearrangement uses TRBV9 and TRBJ2-1, with 7 positions matching TRBD1. The J segment lost 5 bases and the V segment lost 0 bases, leaving 5 bases of the junction unmatched. Germline lookup yields CDR1 SGDLS and CDR2 YYNGEE. There are 15 residues in the CDR3. In DNA form, the CDR3 reads TGTGCCAGCAGCGTAGACAGGGGCTCTAACAATGAGCAGTTCTTC. This encodes CASSVDRGSNNEQFF.

The rearrangement links TRBV4-3 to TRBJ2-2, with 10 bases identical to TRBD2. CDR1 and CDR2 (germline): LGHNA, YSLEER. The CDR3 is made up of 17 amino acids. V was clipped by 0 bases and J by 2 bases; unmatched bases: 3. CDR3 sequence: CASSQELAGPNTGELFF. CDR3 DNA: TGCGCCAGCAGCCAAGAACTAGCGGGACCAAACACCGGGGAGCTGTTTTTT.

V gene TRBV5-1 combines with J gene TRBJ2-3; D not certain. The CDR3 length is 12 residues. The V gene lost 5 bases and the J gene lost 2 bases, with 6 bases spanning the gap. Looked up from germline, CDR1 is SGHRS and CDR2 is YFSETQ. The CDR3 sequence: CASRLITDTQYF. CDR3 DNA: TGCGCCAGCAGGCTTATCACAGATACGCAGTATTTT.

V is TRBV10-2 and J is TRBJ2-7, with D possibly matching TRBD2 (5 bases). Germline CDR1 and CDR2: WSHSY and SAAADI. Trimming took 0 bases from V and 0 from J, leaving 9 bases between them. The CDR3 covers 15 residues. The CDR3 DNA reads as TGCGCCAGCAGTGAGTCGGTCGGGATCTCCTACGAGCAGTACTTC. Translated: CASSESVGISYEQYF.

This clone was detected a few times. This chain links TRBV5-1 with TRBJ2-2, with TRBD2 matching 8 bases. Trimming removed 0 bases from V and 6 bases from J; junction bases left unmatched: 4. The CDR3 loop spans 15 amino acids. CDR1 and CDR2 (germline): SGHRS, YFSETQ. CDR3 residues: CASSLDPGGAGELFF. CDR3 DNA: TGCGCCAGCAGCTTGGATCCGGGAGGGGCCGGGGAGCTGTTTTTT.

The J gene is TRBJ1-4, the V gene TRBV29-1; TRBD1 aligns across 8 bases. Unmatched junction bases numbered 2, after V lost 6 bases and J lost 5 bases. The germline gives CDR1 SQVTM, CDR2 ANQGSEA. The CDR3 length is 12 residues. The DNA of the CDR3 is TGCAGCGTGGGACAGGCAAATGAAAAACTGTTTTTT. The encoded protein is CSVGQANEKLFF.

This clone was seen only once. The chain combines TRBV5-8 with TRBJ2-3; 8 nucleotides line up with TRBD2. Trimming removed 1 base from V and 6 bases from J; junction bases left unmatched: 16. The CDR3 covers 18 residues. Germline lookup yields CDR1 SGHTS and CDR2 YDEGEE. The CDR3 is CASSLSLFSGNGGDTQYF. CDR3 nucleotides: TGTGCCAGCAGCTTGAGCTTGTTTAGCGGGAACGGTGGTGATACGCAGTATTTT.

J is TRBJ2-2 and V is TRBV7-3; TRBD2 aligns across 11 bases. CDR3 length: 18 amino acids. V gave up 0 bases and J gave up 3 bases; unmatched junction bases: 6. Germline V gene data show CDR1 as SGHTA and CDR2 as FQGTGA. CDR3 protein: CASSLTLTSGSDTGELFF. CDR3 coding DNA: TGTGCCAGCAGCTTAACCCTTACTAGCGGGAGTGACACCGGGGAGCTGTTTTTT.

This clone appeared a few times. The CDR3 nucleotides are TGTGCCAGTACTGACGTTCTTAACTATGGCTACACCTTC. Its translation is CASTDVLNYGYTF. The genes are TRBV6-5 and TRBJ1-2; no firm D call. CDR3 length: 13 residues. Germline CDR1 reads MNHEY; CDR2 reads SVGAGI. Trimming removed 9 bases from V and 1 base from J, with 12 bases in between.

The chain has TRBV30 and TRBJ1-1, with TRBD1 matching over 7 bases. V shed 4 bases, J shed 3 bases, and the junction held 8 bases outside the gene matches. CDR1 and CDR2 from the germline V gene are GTSNPN and SVGIG (reference sequence). The CDR3 is 14 amino acids. The CDR3 nucleotides read TGTGCCTGGAACAGGGGAGACTTGGACACTGAAGCTTTCTTT. It codes for CAWNRGDLDTEAFF.